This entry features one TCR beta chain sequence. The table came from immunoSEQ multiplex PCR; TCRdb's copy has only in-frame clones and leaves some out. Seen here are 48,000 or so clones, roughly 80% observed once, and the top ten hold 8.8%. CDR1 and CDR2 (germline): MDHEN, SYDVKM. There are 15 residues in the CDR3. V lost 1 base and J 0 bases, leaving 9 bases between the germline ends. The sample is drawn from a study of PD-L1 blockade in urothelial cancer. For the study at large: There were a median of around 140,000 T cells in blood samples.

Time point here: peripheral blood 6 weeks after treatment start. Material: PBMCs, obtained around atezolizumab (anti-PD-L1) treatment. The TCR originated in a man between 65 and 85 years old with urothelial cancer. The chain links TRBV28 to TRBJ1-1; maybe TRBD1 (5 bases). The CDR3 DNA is TGTGCCAGCAGTTTATCGACAGTCATGAACACTGAAGCTTTCTTT. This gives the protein CASSLSTVMNTEAFF.